This is a list of T cell receptor beta chains from one sample in a study of blood T cell repertoires in COVID-19. Assay: immunoSEQ multiplex PCR; the TCRdb copy retains only in-frame clones and omits some. The sample has some 290,000 clones, roughly 89% seen once; the top ten hold 0.95% to 1.3%. Sequencing was performed on peripheral blood. The receptor source for this set is a woman aged 40 to 50 with COVID-19, enrolled during active disease. Each CDR3 is given with its conserved first and last residue. A D gene is named only where the DNA matches it firmly. Some rows have no size entry. The others give once, few or many, or a class for an expanded clone.

d_call: -
j_call: TRBJ1-3
clone_size: -
v_call: TRBV3-1/TRBV3-2
cdr3_aa: CASSHPTAGRGNTIYF
cdr3_nt: TGTGCCAGCAGCCATCCGACCGCGGGACGGGGAAACACCATATATTTT

d_call: TRBD1
j_call: TRBJ1-4
clone_size: -
v_call: TRBV5-1
cdr3_aa: CASSPTGDTGEKLFF
cdr3_nt: TGCGCCAGCAGCCCCACAGGGGATACGGGAGAAAAACTGTTTTTT

d_call: -
j_call: TRBJ1-5
clone_size: -
v_call: TRBV6-2/TRBV6-3
cdr3_aa: CASSYFQPLLARGNDQPQHF
cdr3_nt: TGTGCCAGCAGTTACTTTCAACCCTTACTGGCGCGGGGGAACGACCAGCCCCAGCATTTT

d_call: -
j_call: TRBJ1-4
clone_size: -
v_call: TRBV6-6
cdr3_aa: CASEGHWRSEKLFF
cdr3_nt: TGTGCCAGCGAGGGCCATTGGCGCAGCGAAAAACTGTTTTTT

d_call: -
j_call: TRBJ2-3
clone_size: -
v_call: TRBV7-8
cdr3_aa: CASRLGRGRRTDTQYF
cdr3_nt: TGTGCCAGCAGGTTAGGACGCGGCAGACGCACAGATACGCAGTATTTT

d_call: -
j_call: TRBJ2-1
clone_size: once
v_call: TRBV5-6
cdr3_aa: CASSIQGYEQFF
cdr3_nt: TGTGCCAGCAGCATTCAGGGCTATGAGCAGTTCTTC

d_call: -
j_call: TRBJ1-1
clone_size: -
v_call: TRBV28
cdr3_aa: CASSPRLTEAFF
cdr3_nt: TGTGCCAGCAGTCCCAGACTCACTGAAGCTTTCTTT

d_call: -
j_call: TRBJ1-6
clone_size: -
v_call: TRBV7-2
cdr3_aa: CASSRKTGYDSPLHF
cdr3_nt: TGTGCCAGCAGCAGAAAAACAGGGTATGATTCACCCCTCCACTTT

d_call: -
j_call: TRBJ1-1
clone_size: -
v_call: TRBV29-1
cdr3_aa: CSVEIMESVTEAFF
cdr3_nt: TGCAGCGTTGAAATTATGGAGTCCGTCACTGAAGCTTTCTTT

d_call: TRBD1
j_call: TRBJ2-4
clone_size: few
v_call: TRBV15
cdr3_aa: CATSRDLDRGRTIQYF
cdr3_nt: TGTGCCACCAGCCGGGACTTGGACAGGGGGAGGACCATTCAGTACTTC

d_call: -
j_call: TRBJ1-5
clone_size: once
v_call: TRBV24-1
cdr3_aa: CATQQDYSNQPQHF
cdr3_nt: TGTGCCACCCAACAGGACTATAGCAATCAGCCCCAGCATTTT

d_call: -
j_call: TRBJ1-4
clone_size: -
v_call: TRBV7-9
cdr3_aa: CASSSGGDEKLFF
cdr3_nt: TGTGCCAGCAGCTCGGGGGGCGATGAAAAACTGTTTTTT

d_call: -
j_call: TRBJ1-5
clone_size: -
v_call: TRBV10-1
cdr3_aa: CASKIGTLSNQPQHF
cdr3_nt: TGCGCCAGCAAGATAGGGACACTTAGCAATCAGCCCCAGCATTTT

d_call: -
j_call: TRBJ1-1
clone_size: few
v_call: TRBV6-5
cdr3_aa: CASIRPGGNTEAFF
cdr3_nt: TGTGCCAGCATTAGACCCGGGGGGAACACTGAAGCTTTCTTT

d_call: -
j_call: TRBJ2-2
clone_size: -
v_call: TRBV19
cdr3_aa: CASSRLGQRQFANTGELFF
cdr3_nt: TGTGCCAGTAGTCGGCTAGGACAGCGACAATTCGCGAACACCGGGGAGCTGTTTTTT

d_call: TRBD1
j_call: TRBJ2-1
clone_size: -
v_call: TRBV5-4
cdr3_aa: CASRSEGQEQFF
cdr3_nt: TGTGCCAGCAGATCTGAGGGACAGGAGCAGTTCTTC

d_call: TRBD2
j_call: TRBJ2-7
clone_size: -
v_call: TRBV5-1
cdr3_aa: CASSPGLAGFSYEQYF
cdr3_nt: TGCGCCAGCAGCCCAGGACTAGCGGGGTTCTCCTACGAGCAGTACTTC

d_call: -
j_call: TRBJ2-3
clone_size: -
v_call: TRBV4-3
cdr3_aa: CASSQTGDTQYF
cdr3_nt: TGCGCCAGCAGCCAAACAGGAGATACGCAGTATTTT

d_call: -
j_call: TRBJ2-2
clone_size: -
v_call: TRBV18
cdr3_aa: CASSPLNLGSAGELFF
cdr3_nt: TGTGCCAGCTCACCACTGAACCTAGGTTCGGCCGGGGAGCTGTTTTTT

d_call: -
j_call: TRBJ1-3
clone_size: -
v_call: TRBV7-9
cdr3_aa: CASVMVDSGNTIYF
cdr3_nt: TGTGCCAGCGTAATGGTAGACTCTGGAAACACCATATATTTT

d_call: TRBD1
j_call: TRBJ2-1
clone_size: -
v_call: TRBV7-2
cdr3_aa: CASSLKGQGTPTSYNEQFF
cdr3_nt: TGTGCCAGCAGCTTAAAAGGACAGGGGACTCCCACCTCCTACAATGAGCAGTTCTTC

d_call: TRBD2
j_call: TRBJ2-6
clone_size: -
v_call: TRBV10-2
cdr3_aa: CASSESGGSGANVLTF
cdr3_nt: TGCGCCAGCAGTGAGTCGGGGGGGTCTGGGGCCAACGTCCTGACTTTC

d_call: -
j_call: TRBJ2-7
clone_size: -
v_call: TRBV30
cdr3_aa: CAGTHPGLAVYEQYF
cdr3_nt: TGTGCCGGGACACACCCCGGGCTAGCGGTCTACGAGCAGTACTTC

d_call: TRBD1
j_call: TRBJ2-7
clone_size: once
v_call: TRBV7-2
cdr3_aa: CASSLATGPAPYEQYF
cdr3_nt: TGTGCCAGCAGCTTAGCGACAGGGCCGGCCCCCTACGAGCAGTACTTC

d_call: TRBD1
j_call: TRBJ1-2
clone_size: -
v_call: TRBV5-6
cdr3_aa: CASSPVPGQGSYGYTF
cdr3_nt: TGTGCCAGCAGCCCAGTCCCGGGACAGGGGAGCTATGGCTACACCTTC

d_call: -
j_call: TRBJ1-4
clone_size: -
v_call: TRBV25-1
cdr3_aa: CASSGGRAAEKLFF
cdr3_nt: TGTGCCAGCAGTGGGGGCAGGGCGGCTGAAAAACTGTTTTTT

d_call: -
j_call: TRBJ1-2
clone_size: -
v_call: TRBV30
cdr3_aa: CAWSAHFRGTGYTF
cdr3_nt: TGTGCCTGGAGTGCCCATTTCAGGGGCACTGGCTACACCTTC

d_call: -
j_call: TRBJ2-7
clone_size: -
v_call: TRBV7-9
cdr3_aa: CASTPNSGAPGYF
cdr3_nt: TGTGCCAGCACCCCCAACTCTGGTGCCCCTGGGTACTTC

d_call: TRBD2
j_call: TRBJ2-7
clone_size: -
v_call: TRBV7-2
cdr3_aa: CASSLGSSGVLYEQYF
cdr3_nt: TGTGCCAGCAGCTTAGGGTCTAGCGGGGTGCTATACGAGCAGTACTTC

d_call: TRBD2
j_call: TRBJ2-1
clone_size: -
v_call: TRBV9
cdr3_aa: CASSASGRANNEQFF
cdr3_nt: TGTGCCAGCAGCGCTAGCGGGAGGGCCAATAATGAGCAGTTCTTC

d_call: TRBD2
j_call: TRBJ2-7
clone_size: -
v_call: TRBV28
cdr3_aa: CASSRGLAWKEEYF
cdr3_nt: TGTGCCAGCAGCCGGGGACTAGCGTGGAAGGAAGAGTACTTC